This T cell receptor beta chain originates from a study of low-dose radiotherapy and immunotherapy resistance in tumors. Study background: Patients received cyclophosphamide 200 mg/m2 intravenously every two weeks, the day before radiation-immunotherapy.

This sample's time point: before trial treatment. Treatment of the donors consisted of nivolumab and ipilimumab (plus aspirin, low-dose cyclophosphamide and low-dose radiotherapy). This clonotype has a count of ten or more. Both TCRalpha and TCRbeta chains were reverse transcribed with V-gene-specific primers. TCRs underwent roughly 19 PCR cycles of amplification with a constant-region primer and V-primer adapter. One entry per CDR3 protein results from TCRdb running MiXCR on the reads. The sample consists of around 76,000 distinct CDR3 sequences, less than 40% of them appearing once. This TCR came from a female donor with ovarian cancer. The starting material was PBMCs, obtained before treatment.

CDR3 DNA sequence: TGCAGTGCCCCGGACTATTTCACAGATACGCAGTATTTT. Encoded protein: CSAPDYFTDTQYF. This chain joins TRBV20-1 and TRBJ2-3, with D possibly being TRBD2 (6 bases). The CDR3 contains 13 residues. Trimming stripped 6 bases from V and 2 bases from J, with 12 bases between. Germline values: CDR1 DFQATT, CDR2 SNEGSKA (reference sequence).